A single sample is the source of the 3 T cell receptor beta chains below, sequenced in a study of blood T cell repertoires in COVID-19. Only in-frame clones appear in the TCRdb table, and some are missing; sequencing was by immunoSEQ multiplex PCR. The repertoire consists of about 240,000 clones, with about 82% occurring once and the leading ten covering approximately 13%. Sequences were obtained from peripheral blood. The source is an elderly man with acute or convalescent COVID-19.

The chain joins TRBV7-9 to TRBJ1-5, with D maybe TRBD1 (5 bases). Germline CDR1 reads SEHNR; CDR2 reads FQNEAQ (reference sequence). The CDR3 extends over 19 amino acids. V shed 3 bases and J shed 7 bases, with 28 bases lying between them. The CDR3 sequence: CASSFYMGRLSQREQPQHF. DNA of the CDR3: TGTGCCAGCAGCTTTTATATGGGGCGTCTATCCCAACGAGAGCAGCCCCAGCATTTT.

The gene calls are TRBV5-6 and TRBJ1-5; D not certain. This CDR3 region has 15 residues. The germline CDR1 and CDR2 sequences are SGHDT and YYEEEE. Trimming removed 2 bases from V and 0 bases from J, with 9 bases in between. The CDR3 nucleotides read TGTGCCAGCAGCTTCCCCAATCATAGCAATCAGCCCCAGCATTTT. As protein: CASSFPNHSNQPQHF.

The chain is built from TRBV3-1 (or the pseudogene TRBV3-2) and TRBJ2-7, with 11 bases that match TRBD2. Germline V gene sequence: CDR1 LGHDT, CDR2 YNNKEL (reference sequence). The CDR3 runs to 15 residues. V shed 1 base and J 4 bases; nucleotides not matched to a gene: 3. For the CDR3, the DNA is TGTGCCAGCAGCCAAGGAGGACTAGCGGGTTACGAGCAGTACTTC. The encoded protein is CASSQGGLAGYEQYF.